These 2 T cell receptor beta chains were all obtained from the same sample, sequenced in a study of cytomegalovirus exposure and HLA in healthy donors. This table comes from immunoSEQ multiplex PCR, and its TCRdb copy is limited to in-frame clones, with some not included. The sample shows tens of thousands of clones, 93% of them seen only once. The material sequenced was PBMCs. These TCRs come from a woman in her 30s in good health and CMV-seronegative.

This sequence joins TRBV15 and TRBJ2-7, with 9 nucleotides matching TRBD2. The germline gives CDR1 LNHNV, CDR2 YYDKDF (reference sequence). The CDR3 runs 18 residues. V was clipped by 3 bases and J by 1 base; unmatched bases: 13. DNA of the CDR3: TGTGCCACCAGCAGCAGAATAGCGGGAGCCTCCCCTTCCTACGAGCAGTACTTC. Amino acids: CATSSRIAGASPSYEQYF.

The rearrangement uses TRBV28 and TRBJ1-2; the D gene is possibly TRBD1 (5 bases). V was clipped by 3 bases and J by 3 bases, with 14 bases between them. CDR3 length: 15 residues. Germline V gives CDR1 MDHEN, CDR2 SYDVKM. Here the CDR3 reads CASSFLAARDYGYTF. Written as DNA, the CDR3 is TGTGCCAGCAGTTTCCTAGCGGCCAGGGACTATGGCTACACCTTC.